Below are 21 T cell receptor beta chains sequenced from a single sample in a study of shared clonotypes between healthy human individuals. The protocol was immunoSEQ multiplex PCR, while the TCRdb copy is restricted to in-frame clones and leaves out a portion. The sample records about 2 million clones, less than 95% being singletons. Terminally differentiated effector memory CD45RA+ cells were left out of the naive CD8 fraction, which was CD45RO-negative and positively selected for CCR7. The sample consisted of naive CD8+ T cells sorted from blood. The source of these receptors is a man aged 18-30 years in good health.

The J gene is TRBJ2-5, the V gene TRBV19; no clear D gene. The CDR3 runs to 11 residues. Germline V CDR1 and CDR2: LNHDA, SQIVND (reference sequence). Between the trimmed V and J ends, which lost 11 bases and 4 bases, there was a span of 11 bases. The CDR3 DNA reads as TGTGCCTCTCTTTTGGGAGAGACCCAGTACTTC. This gives the protein CASLLGETQYF.

The gene calls are TRBV4-1 and TRBJ2-3; D is perhaps TRBD1 (6 bases). Germline loops: CDR1 MGHRA, CDR2 YSYEKL. The CDR3 is 14 residues long. Trimming left V 1 base short and J 4 bases short, with 9 bases between. The CDR3 here is CASSQAQGPDTQYF. As DNA, the CDR3 is TGCGCCAGCAGCCAAGCTCAGGGGCCAGATACGCAGTATTTT.

This chain uses TRBV7-9 with TRBJ1-2; the match to TRBD1 covers 7 bases. Per the germline V gene, CDR1 is SEHNR and CDR2 is FQNEAQ (reference sequence). Germline trimming cut 11 bases from V and 5 bases from J; bases unmatched to any gene: 5. The CDR3 consists of 11 residues. The CDR3 bases are TGTGCCGGTGACAGGGATTATGGCTACACCTTC. Amino acid sequence: CAGDRDYGYTF.

In regard to this clone: The junction shows a germline mismatch at one end, possibly a read error. Other DNA sequences from this sample encode an identical CDR3 as well. CDR3 in amino acids: CASSLTSGGTDTQYF. The CDR3 region has the DNA TGTGCCAGCAGCTTAACTAGCGGGGGCACTGATACGCAGTATTTT. The chain combines TRBV7-9 with TRBJ2-3, with 11 bases identical to TRBD2. Germline values: CDR1 SEHNR, CDR2 FQNEAQ (reference sequence). The CDR3 has 15 amino acids. The full variable domain, in which reference TRBV7-9 and TRBJ2-3 provide the parts outside the CDR3, is DTGVSQNPRHKITKRGQNVTFRCDPISEHNRLYWYRQTLGQGPEFLTYFQNEAQLEKSRLLSDRFSAERPKGSFSTLEIQRTEQGDSAMYLCASSLTSGGTDTQYFGPGTRLTVL.

The chain carries TRBV21-1 and TRBJ2-7; the table's D call, TRBD2, was not checked against the DNA. TRBV21-1 is tagged as a pseudogene. This CDR3 comprises 16 residues. This CDR3 is CASSKEVKRASYEQYF. CDR3 bases: TGTGCCAGCAGCAAAGAAGTGAAGCGGGCCTCCTACGAGCAGTACTTC.

With regard to this clone: Different DNA sequences within this sample yield the same CDR3. V is TRBV5-4 and J is TRBJ2-7, with TRBD1 as a possible D gene (6 bases). The CDR3 runs 13 residues. V was shortened by 4 bases and J by 1 base, with 9 bases between the two germline ends. Germline lookup yields CDR1 SGHNT and CDR2 YYREEE (reference sequence). This CDR3 is CASSSGQSYEQYF. In DNA form, the CDR3 reads TGTGCCAGCAGCAGTGGACAGTCCTACGAGCAGTACTTC.

The CDR3 nucleotides are TGTGCCAGCAGCGTAGCAGGGGGCGACGTGAACACTGAAGCTTTCTTT. Amino acid sequence: CASSVAGGDVNTEAFF. V and J are TRBV7-3 and TRBJ1-1, with 8 nucleotides matching TRBD1. This CDR3 has 16 amino acids. Germline values: CDR1 SGHTA, CDR2 FQGTGA. The V and J ends lost 5 bases and 0 bases, in that order; junction bases with no gene match: 8. Complete variable domain (other parts from reference TRBV7-3 and TRBJ1-1): GAGVSQTPSNKVTEKGKYVELRCDPISGHTALYWYRQSLGQGPEFLIYFQGTGAADDSGLPNDRFFAVRPEGSVSTLKIQRTERGDSAVYLCASSVAGGDVNTEAFFGQGTRLTVV.

The J gene is TRBJ2-3, the V gene TRBV5-4; TRBD2 matches 8 bases. Unmatched junction bases numbered 2, after V lost 1 base and J lost 4 bases. CDR3 length: 14 residues. Germline lookup yields CDR1 SGHNT and CDR2 YYREEE (reference sequence). The CDR3 nucleotides are TGTGCCAGCAGCTTGTTTAGCGGGGCAGATACGCAGTATTTT. Protein sequence: CASSLFSGADTQYF. Full variable domain (missing parts from reference TRBV5-4 and TRBJ2-3): ETGVTQSPTHLIKTRGQQVTLRCSSQSGHNTVSWYQQALGQGPQFIFQYYREEENGRGNFPPRFSGLQFPNYSSELNVNALELDDSALYLCASSLFSGADTQYFGPGTRLTVL.

This clone was seen just once. The chain uses TRBV7-9 and TRBJ2-1; 9 nucleotides line up with TRBD2. Germline lookup yields CDR1 SEHNR and CDR2 FQNEAQ (reference sequence). J lost 4 bases, V lost 3 bases, and 4 bases had no gene match. The CDR3 has 15 residues. In nucleotides, the CDR3 is TGTGCCAGCAGCTTTATACTAGCGGGTTACAATGAGCAGTTCTTC. Protein sequence: CASSFILAGYNEQFF.

This clone was observed a few times. The chain couples TRBV2 to TRBJ1-2; D not resolved. Trimming left V 6 bases short and J 4 bases short, with 9 bases between. The germline gives CDR1 SNHLY, CDR2 FYNNEI. The CDR3 covers 12 residues. The CDR3 sequence: CASRETAYGYTF. The CDR3 DNA reads as TGTGCCAGCAGGGAAACAGCCTATGGCTACACCTTC. The full variable domain, its missing parts supplied by reference TRBV2 and TRBJ1-2, is EPEVTQTPSHQVTQMGQEVILRCVPISNHLYFYWYRQILGQKVEFLVSFYNNEISEKSEIFDDQFSVERPDGSNFTLKIRSTKLEDSAMYFCASRETAYGYTFGSGTRLTVV.

V and J are TRBV6-1 and TRBJ2-7; D might be TRBD1 (5 bases). The CDR3 runs to 15 residues. The V and J ends lost 1 base and 3 bases respectively, with 13 bases between them. Germline CDR1 MNHNS, CDR2 SASEGT. CDR3: CASSEEGLFSYEQYF. The CDR3 DNA is TGTGCCAGCAGTGAAGAGGGGCTCTTTAGCTACGAGCAGTACTTC.

This clone is a singleton in its sample. The gene calls are TRBV19 and TRBJ1-2, with 8 bases fitting TRBD1. This CDR3 is built from 16 residues. Germline values: CDR1 LNHDA, CDR2 SQIVND (reference sequence). J lost 6 bases, V lost 7 bases, and 16 bases had no gene match. This chain's CDR3 is CASTQDRENVFHGYTF. In DNA, the CDR3 is TGTGCCAGTACCCAGGACAGGGAAAACGTCTTCCATGGCTACACCTTC.

For this clone: Other DNA sequences within the sample encode an identical CDR3. The chain joins TRBV6-5 to TRBJ2-2; TRBD2 agrees at 10 bases. Germline-derived CDR1 and CDR2 are MNHEY and SVGAGI. With 4 bases clipped from V and 2 bases from J, the junction kept 4 bases outside the gene matches. The length of the CDR3 is 16 residues. This CDR3 reads CASSSGLAVNTGELFF. CDR3 DNA: TGTGCCAGCAGTTCCGGACTAGCGGTCAACACCGGGGAGCTGTTTTTT.

The CDR3 sequence: CASQGGTNEKLFF. In DNA form, the CDR3 reads TGTGCCAGCCAGGGCGGAACTAATGAAAAACTGTTTTTT. The J gene is TRBJ1-4, the V gene TRBV6-5, with D perhaps matching TRBD1 (5 bases). Trimming took off 8 bases at V and 1 base at J, with 8 bases between the two ends. CDR1 and CDR2 from the germline V gene are MNHEY and SVGAGI. This CDR3 has 13 residues.

The V call is TRBV27, the J call TRBJ1-1, with 8 nucleotides matching TRBD1. V trimming: 0 bases; J trimming: 0 bases; junction bases outside the gene matches: 3. In germline, CDR1 is MNHEY, CDR2 SMNVEV (reference sequence). The CDR3 has 16 residues. The CDR3 DNA is TGTGCCAGCAGTTTATCAGGGACAGGTATGAACACTGAAGCTTTCTTT. Its protein product is CASSLSGTGMNTEAFF.

The chain joins TRBV9 to TRBJ2-3; no reliable D call. Germline values: CDR1 SGDLS, CDR2 YYNGEE. This CDR3 has 15 amino acids. Deletions cut 3 bases from V and 6 bases from J, with 17 bases between. This chain's CDR3 is CASSEERDLGDTQYF. As DNA, the CDR3 is TGTGCCAGCAGCGAGGAGAGAGACCTAGGGGATACGCAGTATTTT.

The chain joins TRBV5-1 to TRBJ2-5, with D unresolved. This CDR3 region has 12 residues. Germline V gene data show CDR1 as SGHRS and CDR2 as YFSETQ. Trimming left V 3 bases short and J 3 bases short, with 6 bases between. The CDR3 nucleotides read TGCGCCAGCAGCTCTCCCGAAGAGACCCAGTACTTC. Translating gives CASSSPEETQYF.

This chain connects TRBV11-3 to TRBJ1-5; no definite D call. The V gene lost 5 bases and the J gene lost 6 bases, with 26 bases spanning the gap. This CDR3 region has 18 residues. Per the germline V gene, CDR1 is SGHNT and CDR2 is YENEEA. In nucleotides, the CDR3 is TGTGCCAGCAGCCCGGAGGTTTACCGTTCCAAGCCCCCTCAGCCCCAGCATTTT. Amino acids: CASSPEVYRSKPPQPQHF.

With regard to this clone: Other nucleotide sequences from this sample produce the same CDR3. The chain recombines TRBV27 with TRBJ2-7; D remains ambiguous. CDR1 and CDR2 from the germline V gene are MNHEY and SMNVEV (reference sequence). The ends were cut back, 5 bases at V and 0 bases at J, with 8 bases in the middle. The CDR3 length is 13 residues. DNA for the CDR3: TGTGCCAGCAGTCTGCAGAGCTCCTACGAGCAGTACTTC. Translation gives CASSLQSSYEQYF.

This clone was recorded only once. At one end the junction does not follow the germline gene, possibly because of a read error. CDR3 in amino acids: CASSLQTGGNYGQYF. For the CDR3, the DNA is TGTGCCAGCAGCCTACAGACAGGAGGTAACTACGGGCAGTACTTC. This chain joins TRBV11-2 and TRBJ2-7; D may be TRBD1 (6 bases). CDR3 length: 15 amino acids. In germline, CDR1 is SGHAT, CDR2 FQNNGV.

The V gene is TRBV19, the J gene TRBJ1-1, with unresolved D. The V and J ends lost 5 bases and 0 bases respectively, with 10 bases between them. CDR3 length equals 14 residues. Per the germline V gene, CDR1 is LNHDA and CDR2 is SQIVND (reference sequence). Here the CDR3 DNA reads TGTGCCAGTAGTTCAGGATTCATGAACACTGAAGCTTTCTTT. Residues: CASSSGFMNTEAFF.